Sequencing of this T cell receptor (beta chain) was carried out in a study of T-cell reconstitution after alpha-beta-depleted transplantation in children. Regarding the study as a whole: Surviving recipient cells, namely T cells and thymic progenitors, were the source of high day-60 TCRbeta diversity in some patients. In patients about two months after transplant, alpha-beta T cells reportedly arose from several hundred expanded graft clones. T cells produced anew were the main source of T-cell counts and diversity one year after transplant.

The library targeted TCRbeta and was prepared with unique molecular identifiers. Each CDR3 protein gets one entry after TCRdb re-called the PCR reads with MiXCR. The sample has about a million distinct CDR3 sequences, 25% to 30% seen once; the top ten hold 28%. Germline V CDR1 and CDR2: SGDLS, YYNGEE. V lost 0 bases and J lost 5, with 12 bases in between. The CDR3 has 14 residues. This clonotype was observed a few times. Antigen specificity is unknown. Sequenced here: PBMCs, mostly from graft donor cells, sampled 360 days after TCRalphabeta/CD19-depleted stem cell transplant. This sequence originates from a boy in the first two years of life who had a stem cell transplant for SCID, so the T cells may come from the graft donor. This chain connects TRBV9 to TRBJ2-7; D call uncertain. The CDR3 loop is CASSVVGVGHEQYF. The CDR3 DNA reads TGTGCCAGCAGCGTAGTAGGAGTAGGACACGAGCAGTACTTC.